Each of the 12 T cell receptor beta chains below was sequenced from the same sample in a study of OX40 agonist ivuxolimab in advanced cancers. Data came from immunoSEQ multiplex PCR; TCRdb stores just in-frame clones and leaves some out. The table lists 70,000 to 85,000 clones, more than 85% of them singletons, with about 1% in the top ten. Specimen: CD4+ or CD8+ T cells sorted from blood, collected in a trial of the OX40 agonist ivuxolimab. These receptors all come from an adult with an advanced solid tumor such as melanoma, head and neck, liver or kidney cancer.

V usage is TRBV7-2 and J usage is TRBJ2-5; tentatively, D is TRBD2 (6 bases). This CDR3 has 15 amino acids. From germline, CDR1 is SGHTA and CDR2 FQGNSA. The ends were cut back, 3 bases at V and 1 base at J, with 12 bases in the middle. CDR3 nucleotides: TGTGCCAGCAGCTTTATGGGCGGGGTCCAAGAGACCCAGTACTTC. Its translation is CASSFMGGVQETQYF.

The V call is TRBV19, the J call TRBJ2-1; TRBD2 matches 14 bases. The ends lost 5 bases at V and 6 bases at J; junction bases unmatched: 6. CDR1 LNHDA and CDR2 SQIVND come from the germline V gene (reference sequence). There are 16 residues in the CDR3. The CDR3: CASSPTSGRAVNEQFF. DNA of the CDR3: TGTGCCAGTAGTCCGACTAGCGGGAGGGCGGTCAATGAGCAGTTCTTC.

This clone has just a few counts. The chain uses TRBV27 and TRBJ1-5; D is perhaps TRBD1 (5 bases). The CDR3 has 14 residues. The V end lost 6 bases, the J end lost 0 bases, and 9 bases lay between the germline ends. Germline V lookup: CDR1 MNHEY, CDR2 SMNVEV (reference sequence). CDR3 amino acids: CASRGVYSNQPQHF. The CDR3 DNA is TGTGCCAGCAGGGGGGTATATAGCAATCAGCCCCAGCATTTT.

The genes are TRBV27 and TRBJ1-6; 7 bases map to TRBD1. V lost 10 bases and J lost 11; bases outside the gene matches: 11. The CDR3 loop spans 13 amino acids. Germline-derived CDR1 and CDR2 are MNHEY and SMNVEV (reference sequence). DNA of the CDR3: TGTGCCACCCAAGGGGGCGCTATGACACCCCTCCACTTT. This codes for CATQGGAMTPLHF.

The chain recombines TRBV6-1 with TRBJ2-6; D unresolved. Germline CDR1 is MNHNS and CDR2 is SASEGT. V was pared by 5 bases and J by 4 bases, with 9 bases between. The CDR3 runs to 14 residues. The CDR3, as DNA: TGTGCCAGCAGTCCTCCTTCCGGGGCCAACGTCCTGACTTTC. Its translation: CASSPPSGANVLTF.

This chain joins TRBV6-1 and TRBJ1-1; 7 bases match TRBD1. The CDR3 has 13 amino acids. With V trimmed by 6 bases and J by 3 bases, 4 bases remained unmatched. In germline, CDR1 is MNHNS, CDR2 SASEGT. CDR3 DNA sequence: TGTGCCAGCAGGATCGACAGGGACACTGAAGCTTTCTTT. Translated, it gives CASRIDRDTEAFF.

V usage is TRBV25-1 and J usage is TRBJ2-2; 14 bases line up with TRBD2. The CDR3 spans 18 residues. Trimming took 1 base from V and 1 from J; bases not matched to a gene: 2. Germline CDR1 reads MGHDK; CDR2 reads SYGVNS. The CDR3 nucleotides read TGTGCCAGCAGTGAATCCGGACTAGCGGGAGGGAACACCGGGGAGCTGTTTTTT. Residues: CASSESGLAGGNTGELFF.

This clone was seen just once. This rearrangement joins TRBV5-4 to TRBJ1-6, with 8 bases lining up with TRBD1. Germline loops: CDR1 SGHNT, CDR2 YYREEE (reference sequence). The CDR3 extends over 16 amino acids. Trimming at V came to 3 bases and at J to 8 bases, leaving 10 bases not matched to a gene. The CDR3: CASSSGGQGRDSPLHF. As DNA, the CDR3 is TGTGCCAGCAGCTCCGGAGGACAGGGTAGAGATTCACCCCTCCACTTT.

The V call is TRBV28, the J call TRBJ1-2; maybe TRBD1 (5 bases). The germline V gene has CDR1 MDHEN and CDR2 SYDVKM. The length of the CDR3 is 14 residues. Trimming removed 5 bases at V and 7 bases at J, with 17 bases between. CDR3 region: CASSLGGSGSGYTF. The CDR3 DNA reads TGTGCCAGCAGTCTAGGTGGTTCAGGGAGTGGCTACACCTTC.

CDR3 protein: CASSLGQLYGYTF. CDR3 in DNA: TGCGCCAGCAGCTTGGGACAGCTCTATGGCTACACCTTC. The chain combines TRBV5-1 with TRBJ1-2; D perhaps matches TRBD1 (5 bases). From germline, CDR1 is SGHRS and CDR2 YFSETQ. Trimming took off 0 bases at V and 4 bases at J, with 7 bases between the two ends. CDR3 size: 13 residues.

This clone was observed a few times. V gene TRBV6-5 combines with J gene TRBJ2-5, with TRBD1 as a possible D gene (5 bases). Germline CDR1 reads MNHEY; CDR2 reads SVGAGI. The CDR3 is 15 amino acids. V lost 2 bases and J 1 base, leaving 11 bases between the germline ends. The DNA of the CDR3 is TGTGCCAGCAGTTACAGAGGACAAACCCAAGAGACCCAGTACTTC. As protein: CASSYRGQTQETQYF.

CDR3 sequence reads: CASSLVTAGELFF. In DNA form, the CDR3 reads TGCGCCAGCAGCTTGGTTACTGCCGGGGAGCTGTTTTTT. This chain connects TRBV5-1 to TRBJ2-2; the D is unclear. This CDR3 contains 13 residues. V gave up 0 bases and J gave up 6 bases, with 6 bases separating them. Germline loops: CDR1 SGHRS, CDR2 YFSETQ.